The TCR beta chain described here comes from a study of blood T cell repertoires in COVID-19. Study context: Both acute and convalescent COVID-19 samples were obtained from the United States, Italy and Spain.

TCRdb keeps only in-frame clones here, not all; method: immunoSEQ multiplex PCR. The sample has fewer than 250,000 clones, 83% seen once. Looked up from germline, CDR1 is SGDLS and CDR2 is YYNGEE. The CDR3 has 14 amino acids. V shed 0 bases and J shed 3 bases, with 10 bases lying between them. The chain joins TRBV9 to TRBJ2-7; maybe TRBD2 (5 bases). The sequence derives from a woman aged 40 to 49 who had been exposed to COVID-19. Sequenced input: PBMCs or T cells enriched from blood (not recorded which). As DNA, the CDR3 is TGTGCCAGCAGCGTAGCTACTCGGGGCTACGAGCAGTACTTC. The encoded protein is CASSVATRGYEQYF.